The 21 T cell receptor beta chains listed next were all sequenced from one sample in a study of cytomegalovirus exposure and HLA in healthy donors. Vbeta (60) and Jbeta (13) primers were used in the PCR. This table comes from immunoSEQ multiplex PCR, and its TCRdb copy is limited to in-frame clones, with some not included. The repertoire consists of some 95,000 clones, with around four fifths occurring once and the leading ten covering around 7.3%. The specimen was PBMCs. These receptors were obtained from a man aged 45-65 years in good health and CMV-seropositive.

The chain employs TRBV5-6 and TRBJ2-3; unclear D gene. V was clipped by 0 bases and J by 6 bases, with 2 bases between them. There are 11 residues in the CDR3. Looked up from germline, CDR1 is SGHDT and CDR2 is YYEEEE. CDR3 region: CASSLADTQYF. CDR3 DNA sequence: TGTGCCAGCAGCTTGGCGGATACGCAGTATTTT.

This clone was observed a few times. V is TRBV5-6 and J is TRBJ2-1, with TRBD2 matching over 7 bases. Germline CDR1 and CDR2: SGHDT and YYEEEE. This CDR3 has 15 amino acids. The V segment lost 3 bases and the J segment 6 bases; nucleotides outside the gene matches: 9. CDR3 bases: TGTGCCAGCAGCTCCCCCCCGGGGGGTCTCAATGAGCAGTTCTTC. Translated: CASSSPPGGLNEQFF.

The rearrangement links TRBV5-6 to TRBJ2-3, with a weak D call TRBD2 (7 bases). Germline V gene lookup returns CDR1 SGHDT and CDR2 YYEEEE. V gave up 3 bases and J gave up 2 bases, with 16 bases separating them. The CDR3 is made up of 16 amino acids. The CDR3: CASSYYDRGATDTQYF. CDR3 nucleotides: TGTGCCAGCAGCTATTATGACCGGGGGGCCACAGATACGCAGTATTTT. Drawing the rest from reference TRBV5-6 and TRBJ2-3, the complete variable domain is DAGVTQSPTHLIKTRGQQVTLRCSPKSGHDTVSWYQQALGQGPQFIFQYYEEEERQRGNFPDRFSGHQFPNYSSELNVNALLLGDSALYLCASSYYDRGATDTQYFGPGTRLTVL.

CDR3 nucleotide sequence: TGTGCCAGTAGTATGGAGGGTCCGGCTTTCTTT. Translating it yields CASSMEGPAFF. The chain joins TRBV19 to TRBJ1-1; no reliable D call. The CDR3 is 11 amino acids. Trimming stripped 3 bases from V and 11 bases from J, with 10 bases between. Germline CDR1 and CDR2: LNHDA and SQIVND (reference sequence).

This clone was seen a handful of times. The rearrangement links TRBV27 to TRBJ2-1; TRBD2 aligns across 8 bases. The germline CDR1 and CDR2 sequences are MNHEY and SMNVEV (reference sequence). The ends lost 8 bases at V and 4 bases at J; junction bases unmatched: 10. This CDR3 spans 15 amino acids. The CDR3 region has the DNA TGTGCCAGCGGCCGGGCGGGGGGCCCTTACAATGAGCAGTTCTTC. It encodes CASGRAGGPYNEQFF.

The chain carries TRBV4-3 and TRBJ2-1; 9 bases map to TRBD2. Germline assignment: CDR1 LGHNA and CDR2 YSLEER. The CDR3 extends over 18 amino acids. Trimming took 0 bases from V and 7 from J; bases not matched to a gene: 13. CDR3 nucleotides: TGCGCCAGCAGCCAAGAAGTGGTGGCGGGCGGGGGGGCTAATGAGCAGTTCTTC. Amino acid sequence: CASSQEVVAGGGANEQFF.

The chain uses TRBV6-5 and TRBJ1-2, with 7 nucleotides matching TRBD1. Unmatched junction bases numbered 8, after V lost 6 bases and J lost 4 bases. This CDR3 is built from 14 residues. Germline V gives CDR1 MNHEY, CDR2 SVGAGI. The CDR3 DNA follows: TGTGCCAGCAGCCGGGGGACAGACCTCTATGGCTACACCTTC. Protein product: CASSRGTDLYGYTF.

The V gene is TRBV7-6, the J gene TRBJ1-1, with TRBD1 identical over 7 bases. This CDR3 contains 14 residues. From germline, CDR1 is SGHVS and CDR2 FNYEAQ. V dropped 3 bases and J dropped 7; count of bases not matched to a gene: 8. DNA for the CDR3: TGTGCCAGCAGCTTGGACAGGACCATAATTGAAGCTTTCTTT. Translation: CASSLDRTIIEAFF. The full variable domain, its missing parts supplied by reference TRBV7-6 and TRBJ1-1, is GAGVSQSPRYKVTKRGQDVALRCDPISGHVSLYWYRQALGQGPEFLTYFNYEAQQDKSGLPNDRFSAERPEGSISTLTIQRTEQRDSAMYRCASSLDRTIIEAFFGQGTRLTVV.

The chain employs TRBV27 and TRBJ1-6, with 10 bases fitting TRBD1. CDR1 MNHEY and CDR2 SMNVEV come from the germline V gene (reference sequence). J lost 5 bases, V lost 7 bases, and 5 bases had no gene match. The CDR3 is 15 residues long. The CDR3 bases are TGTGCCAGCAATACCGGGACAGGGGATAATTCACCCCTCCACTTT. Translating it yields CASNTGTGDNSPLHF.

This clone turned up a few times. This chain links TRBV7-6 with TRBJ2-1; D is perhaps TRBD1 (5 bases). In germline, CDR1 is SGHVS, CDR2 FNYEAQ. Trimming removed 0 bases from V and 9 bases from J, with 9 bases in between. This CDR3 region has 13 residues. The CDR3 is CASSLALRGEQFF. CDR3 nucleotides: TGTGCCAGCAGCTTAGCGCTTAGGGGTGAGCAGTTCTTC. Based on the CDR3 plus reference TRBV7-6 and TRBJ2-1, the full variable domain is GAGVSQSPRYKVTKRGQDVALRCDPISGHVSLYWYRQALGQGPEFLTYFNYEAQQDKSGLPNDRFSAERPEGSISTLTIQRTEQRDSAMYRCASSLALRGEQFFGPGTRLTVL.

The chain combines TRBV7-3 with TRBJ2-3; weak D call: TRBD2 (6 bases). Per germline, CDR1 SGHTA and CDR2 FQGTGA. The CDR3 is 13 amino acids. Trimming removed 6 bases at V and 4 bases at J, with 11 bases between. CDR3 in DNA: TGTGCCAGCAGTCTAGCGCTCGCAGATACGCAGTATTTT. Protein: CASSLALADTQYF.

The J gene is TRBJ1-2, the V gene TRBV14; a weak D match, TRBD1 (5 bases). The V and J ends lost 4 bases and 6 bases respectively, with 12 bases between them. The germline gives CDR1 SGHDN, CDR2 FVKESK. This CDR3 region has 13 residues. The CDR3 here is CASSRGPRDGYTF. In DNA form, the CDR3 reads TGTGCCAGCAGCCGAGGACCCAGGGATGGCTACACCTTC.

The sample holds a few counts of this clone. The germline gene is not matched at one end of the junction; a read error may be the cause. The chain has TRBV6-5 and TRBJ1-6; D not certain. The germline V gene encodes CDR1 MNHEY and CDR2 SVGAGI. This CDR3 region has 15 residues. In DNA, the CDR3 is TGTGCCACCAGGACGGGGAGCTCCTATAATCCACCCCTCAACTTT. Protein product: CATRTGSSYNPPLNF.

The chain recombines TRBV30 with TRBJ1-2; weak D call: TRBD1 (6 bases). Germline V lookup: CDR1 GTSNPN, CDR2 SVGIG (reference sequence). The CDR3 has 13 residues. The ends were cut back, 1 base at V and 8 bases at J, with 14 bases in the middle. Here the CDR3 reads CAWSAGAGDGYTF. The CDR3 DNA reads TGTGCCTGGAGTGCAGGGGCAGGGGACGGCTACACCTTC. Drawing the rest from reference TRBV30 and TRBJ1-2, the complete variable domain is SQTIHQWPATLVQPVGSPLSLECTVEGTSNPNLYWYRQAAGRGLQLLFYSVGIGQISSEVPQNLSASRPQDRQFILSSKKLLLSDSGFYLCAWSAGAGDGYTFGSGTRLTVV.

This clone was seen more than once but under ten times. The CDR3 coding sequence is TGTGCCAGCAGTCCGGTTTCGAGCTCCTACAATGAGCAGTTCTTC. Amino acid sequence: CASSPVSSSYNEQFF. V usage is TRBV5-4 and J usage is TRBJ2-1; D is undetermined. This CDR3 is built from 15 residues. CDR1 and CDR2 (germline): SGHNT, YYREEE (reference sequence). V lost 5 bases and J 0 bases, leaving 12 bases between the germline ends.

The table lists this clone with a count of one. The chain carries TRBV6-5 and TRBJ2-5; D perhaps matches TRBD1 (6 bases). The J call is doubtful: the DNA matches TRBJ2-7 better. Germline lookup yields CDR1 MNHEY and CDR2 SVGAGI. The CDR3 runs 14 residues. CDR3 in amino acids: CASSKTGSSYEQYF. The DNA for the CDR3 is TGTGCCAGCAGTAAGACAGGTAGCTCCTACGAGCAGTACTTC.

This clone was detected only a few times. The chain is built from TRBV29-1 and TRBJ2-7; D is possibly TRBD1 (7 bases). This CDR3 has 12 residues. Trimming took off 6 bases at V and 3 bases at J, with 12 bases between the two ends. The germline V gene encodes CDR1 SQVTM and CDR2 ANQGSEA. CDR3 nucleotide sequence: TGCAGCGTGGCGGGGACAGACTACGAGCAGTACTTC. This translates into CSVAGTDYEQYF.

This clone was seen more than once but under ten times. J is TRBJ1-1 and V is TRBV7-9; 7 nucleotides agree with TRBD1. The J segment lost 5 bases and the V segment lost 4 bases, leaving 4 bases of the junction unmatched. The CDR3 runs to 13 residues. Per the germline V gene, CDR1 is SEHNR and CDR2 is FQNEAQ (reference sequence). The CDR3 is CASSSTGQTEAFF. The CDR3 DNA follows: TGTGCCAGCAGCTCGACAGGGCAAACTGAAGCTTTCTTT.

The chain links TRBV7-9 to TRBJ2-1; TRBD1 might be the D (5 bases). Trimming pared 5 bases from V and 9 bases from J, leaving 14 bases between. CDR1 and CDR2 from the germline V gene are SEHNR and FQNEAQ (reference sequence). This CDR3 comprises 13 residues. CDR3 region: CASSVGQDREQFF. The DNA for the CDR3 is TGTGCCAGCAGCGTAGGACAAGACCGTGAGCAGTTCTTC.

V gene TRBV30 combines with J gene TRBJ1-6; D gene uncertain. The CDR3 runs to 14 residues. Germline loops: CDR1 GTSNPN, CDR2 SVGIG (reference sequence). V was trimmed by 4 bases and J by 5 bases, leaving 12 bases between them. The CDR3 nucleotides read TGTGCCTGGATGTGGGCAGAGAATAATTCACCCCTCCACTTT. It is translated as CAWMWAENNSPLHF. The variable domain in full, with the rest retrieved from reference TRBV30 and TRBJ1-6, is SQTIHQWPATLVQPVGSPLSLECTVEGTSNPNLYWYRQAAGRGLQLLFYSVGIGQISSEVPQNLSASRPQDRQFILSSKKLLLSDSGFYLCAWMWAENNSPLHFGNGTRLTVT.

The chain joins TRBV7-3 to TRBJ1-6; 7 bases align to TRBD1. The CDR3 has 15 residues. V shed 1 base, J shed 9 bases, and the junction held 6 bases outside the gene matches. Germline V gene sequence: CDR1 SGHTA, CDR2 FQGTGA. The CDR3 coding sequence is TGTGCCAGCAGCTTAATAGGGGGCGCGTTTTCACCCCTCCACTTT. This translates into CASSLIGGAFSPLHF.